These T cell receptor beta chains were read from a single sample in a study of blood T cell repertoires in COVID-19. Some clones are missing from TCRdb's copy, which holds only in-frame ones; the method was immunoSEQ multiplex PCR. The profile shows about 99,000 clones, roughly 84% of them singletons. Sequenced sample: peripheral blood. The receptors here all came from a man aged 65 to 79 with active or convalescent COVID-19. Each CDR3 is given with its conserved first and last residue. The D gene is left open where the match is weak. Not all rows give a size; the values are once, few, many and, for expanded clones, a class.

TGTGCCAGCAGCTTAGGCCCGGGGGGGAGCACAGATACGCAGTATTTT CASSLGPGGSTDTQYF - TRBJ2-3 TRBD2 TRBV7-9
TGTGCCAGCAGCTTATCAGGGAAGGCAAACTATGGCTACACCTTC CASSLSGKANYGYTF - TRBJ1-2 - TRBV13
TGTGCCAGCAGTGATTTAGGACAGGCCTATAGCAATCAGCCCCAGCATTTT CASSDLGQAYSNQPQHF - TRBJ1-5 TRBD1 TRBV6-1
TGTGCCAGCAGGCCGCAGAGCACAGATACGCAGTATTTT CASRPQSTDTQYF - TRBJ2-3 - TRBV2
TGTGCCAGCAGCTTAGCAGCACTAGGTGGGGAGACCCAGTACTTC CASSLAALGGETQYF - TRBJ2-5 - TRBV7-9
TGTGCCAGCAGATCCTCCACAGGGCCTGGAAACACCATATATTTT CASRSSTGPGNTIYF few TRBJ1-3 - TRBV6-5
TGTGCCAGCGGGGACAGGGGTCTTACTAACTATGGCTACACCTTC CASGDRGLTNYGYTF few TRBJ1-2 TRBD1 TRBV3-1/TRBV3-2
TGTGCCAGCAGGAATACAGGGGCCGGCAATCAGCCCCAGCATTTT CASRNTGAGNQPQHF - TRBJ1-5 TRBD1 TRBV6-5
TGCGCCAGCAGCTTACAGGAGAACACTGAAGCTTTCTTT CASSLQENTEAFF - TRBJ1-1 - TRBV4-1
TGCAGCGGGGGACAGGGTTCTAACTATGGCTACACCTTC CSGGQGSNYGYTF once TRBJ1-2 TRBD1 TRBV29-1
TGTGCCAGCAGTCCTCTAGGACAGGGCCAGTCTGAAGCTTTCTTT CASSPLGQGQSEAFF - TRBJ1-1 TRBD1 TRBV6-5
TGTGCCAGCAGCCCTGTTCATATCAGGATACCAGAAGCTTTCTTT CASSPVHIRIPEAFF - TRBJ1-1 - TRBV9
TGCGCCAGCAGCCGCGAACAGGCTGGGGCCAACGTCCTGACTTTC CASSREQAGANVLTF - TRBJ2-6 - TRBV4-1
TGTGCCAGCAGCGTAGGAGTGACGACTAACACCGGGGAGCTGTTTTTT CASSVGVTTNTGELFF - TRBJ2-2 - TRBV9
TGCACCAGCAGCCAAGATAAGGGGGAGAGGGGCTACACCTTC CTSSQDKGERGYTF - TRBJ1-2 - TRBV1
TGTGCCAGCCGACAGCGCAATCAGCCCCAGCATTTT CASRQRNQPQHF - TRBJ1-5 - TRBV28
TGTGCCAGCGGACTGAACTATGGCTACACCTTC CASGLNYGYTF - TRBJ1-2 - TRBV2
TGCGCCAGCAGCTCAACTCAGGGATACACTGAAGCTTTCTTT CASSSTQGYTEAFF - TRBJ1-1 - TRBV5-1